This T cell receptor (beta chain) was retrieved from a study of OX40 agonist ivuxolimab in advanced cancers. Study details: From roughly 20 to 85 years was the age range, with a mean of roughly 59 years, and over 70% were male.

Comment on this clone: The antigen is undetermined.

Study outcomes and limitations: Partial responders dosed at 0.1-3.0 mg/kg displayed clonal expansion ranking among the lowest.

The study sampled blood at baseline, cycle 4 day 1, and cycle 7 day 1. The assay was immunoSEQ multiplex PCR, and TCRdb's table has in-frame clones only and misses some. The profile covers 50,000 or so clones, with approximately 86% appearing a single time and 10% to 15% taken by the ten largest. This TCR came from an adult with an advanced solid tumor such as melanoma, head and neck, liver or kidney cancer. The sequenced sample was CD4+ or CD8+ T cells sorted from blood, obtained in a trial of the OX40 agonist ivuxolimab.

CDR3 region: CASSFGDPAFTEAFF. In DNA, the CDR3 is TGTGCCAGCAGCTTTGGGGACCCCGCGTTCACTGAAGCTTTCTTT. The chain joins TRBV11-2 to TRBJ1-1; TRBD1 is a possible D gene (5 bases). Trimming removed 3 bases at V and 4 bases at J, with 15 bases between. CDR1 is SGHAT, CDR2 FQNNGV, per germline. The CDR3 is 15 amino acids.